This TCR beta chain is drawn from a study of T cells in localized non-small cell lung cancer (dated by TCRdb to between 2020 and 2021). In terms of the full investigation: The study examined T cell repertoires in approximately 240 patients with early-stage NSCLC and compared tumors with uninvolved tumor-adjacent lungs. All 220 or so NSCLC patients in the cohort were treatment-naive and had localized lung tumors that were resected. The mean age of the NSCLC patients was about 70 years, with 130 or so men and around 110 women. The investigation overall reported the following: Because multi-region tumor sequencing was not done, intratumor heterogeneity could not be ruled out. A median of around 60 of the top 100 tumor clones turned up in the paired uninvolved adjacent lung, and about 28 of those clones also ranked among the top 100 of that same adjacent lung. Higher blood T cell density associated with longer overall survival, while higher adjacent-lung clonality associated with shorter survival. Because of the exploratory design, TCR variables were selected using unadjusted p-values without false-discovery rate correction. The highest T cell clonality was observed in uninvolved tumor-adjacent lung, where clonality exceeded that of tumor, suggesting that antigenic responses were more focused in uninvolved tumor-adjacent lung.

At diagnosis, tumor, uninvolved tumor-adjacent lung and peripheral blood were collected and then preserved as a mix of FFPE and fresh-frozen material. For TCR repertoire profiling, blood samples were analyzed in the form of peripheral blood mononuclear cells. Unmatched junction bases come to 10, with V trimmed by 5 bases and J by 7 bases. Taken from the germline V gene, the CDR1 and CDR2 loops are SGHRS and YFSETQ. The CDR3 starts with the cysteine, ends with the phenylalanine, and has 15 residues. Only CDR3 DNA is held: 45 bases, read in frame from base 1. The immunoSEQ Assay was used to sequence TCR beta CDR3 regions from DNA. As for the original processing: T cell density was computed as TCR beta template counts normalized to usable DNA estimated by amplifying housekeeping genes. Richness was estimated using the preseqR package, with extrapolation to 400,000 templates for PBMC samples and to 120,000 templates for tissue samples. Clonality was defined as one minus Pielou's evenness. Tissue-enriched TCRs were identified by differential abundance testing using productive amino-acid clonotypes, minimum total count 5 and alpha 0.1. The Jaccard Index and the Morisita Overlap Index were used to measure repertoire overlap between compartments. TCR beta CDR3s were clustered by GLIPH together with public tetramer-defined viral CDR3s, and at least three viral sequences plus V-gene enrichment were required for viral motifs. TCRdb stores this immuneACCESS table with in-frame sequences only. Part of the clones is absent; in the studies checked, under half of the shortfall reflects unresolved V genes, and no reason is known for the rest. The DNA was the basis for D and trimming; V, J and clone size are from that table. This sample lists about 72,000 clones; approximately 85% were detected once. Roughly 13% of the sample is held by the ten biggest clonotypes.

About this clone itself: Its antigen target is currently unknown. There are no base qualities to consult, and no much larger clone falls within one base.

The TCR comes from a female donor of 60 years or more with stage I lung adenocarcinoma. This chain is built from TRBV5-1 and TRBJ1-4, with 8 middle bases fitting TRBD1. The sample was peripheral blood, taken before any cancer treatment. The DNA is TGCGCCAGCAGTTCAAATCAGGGGGCAGGTGAAAAACTGTTTTTT. It specifies CASSSNQGAGEKLFF.